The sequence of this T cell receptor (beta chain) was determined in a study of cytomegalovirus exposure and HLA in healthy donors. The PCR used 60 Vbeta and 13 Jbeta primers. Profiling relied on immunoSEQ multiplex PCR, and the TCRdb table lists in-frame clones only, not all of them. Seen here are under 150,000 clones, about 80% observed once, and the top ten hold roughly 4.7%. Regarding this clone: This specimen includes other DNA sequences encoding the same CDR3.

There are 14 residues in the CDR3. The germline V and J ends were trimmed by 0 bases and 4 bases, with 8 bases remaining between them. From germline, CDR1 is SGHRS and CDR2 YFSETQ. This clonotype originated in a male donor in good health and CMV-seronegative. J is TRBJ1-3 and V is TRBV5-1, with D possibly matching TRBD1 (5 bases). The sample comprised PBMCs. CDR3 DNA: TGCGCCAGCAGCTTGGAAAGGGGCGGAAACACCATATATTTT. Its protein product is CASSLERGGNTIYF.